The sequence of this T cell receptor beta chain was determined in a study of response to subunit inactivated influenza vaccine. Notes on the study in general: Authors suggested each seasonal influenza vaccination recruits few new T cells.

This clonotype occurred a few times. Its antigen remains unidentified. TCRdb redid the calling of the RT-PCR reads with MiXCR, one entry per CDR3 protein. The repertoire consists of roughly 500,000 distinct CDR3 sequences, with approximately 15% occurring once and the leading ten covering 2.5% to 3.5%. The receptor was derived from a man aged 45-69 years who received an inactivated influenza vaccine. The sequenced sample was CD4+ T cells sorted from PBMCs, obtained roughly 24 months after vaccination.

CDR3 protein: CASSHSGRGNTQYF. CDR3 DNA: TGTGCCAGCAGTCATAGCGGGAGAGGAAATACGCAGTATTTT. This chain joins TRBV12-3 or TRBV12-4 and TRBJ2-3; TRBD2 aligns across 9 bases. J gave up 7 bases and V 5 bases, and 7 bases lay outside the gene matches. There are 14 residues in the CDR3.